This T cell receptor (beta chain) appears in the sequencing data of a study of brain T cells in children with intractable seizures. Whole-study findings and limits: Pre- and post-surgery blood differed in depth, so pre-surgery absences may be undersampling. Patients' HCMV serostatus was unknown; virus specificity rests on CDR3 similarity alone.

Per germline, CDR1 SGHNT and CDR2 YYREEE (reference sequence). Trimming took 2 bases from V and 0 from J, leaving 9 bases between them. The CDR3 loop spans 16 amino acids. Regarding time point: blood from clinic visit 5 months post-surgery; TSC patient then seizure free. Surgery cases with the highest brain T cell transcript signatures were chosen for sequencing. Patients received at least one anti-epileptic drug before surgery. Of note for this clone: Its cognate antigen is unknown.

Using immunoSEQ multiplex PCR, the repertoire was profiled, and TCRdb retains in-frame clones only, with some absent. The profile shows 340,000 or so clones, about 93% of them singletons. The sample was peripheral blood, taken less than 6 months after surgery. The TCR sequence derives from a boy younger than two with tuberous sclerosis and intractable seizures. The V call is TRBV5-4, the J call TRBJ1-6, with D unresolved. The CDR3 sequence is CASSFGRSSYNSPLHF. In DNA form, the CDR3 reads TGTGCCAGCAGCTTTGGAAGGAGCTCCTATAATTCACCCCTCCACTTT. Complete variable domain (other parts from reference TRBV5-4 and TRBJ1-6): ETGVTQSPTHLIKTRGQQVTLRCSSQSGHNTVSWYQQALGQGPQFIFQYYREEENGRGNFPPRFSGLQFPNYSSELNVNALELDDSALYLCASSFGRSSYNSPLHFGNGTRLTVT.